Listed below are T cell receptor beta chains from one sample, sequenced in a study of regulatory T cells in long-lasting Graves disease. In TCRdb, the multiplex PCR reads were re-called with MiXCR into one record per CDR3 protein. This sample has around 230,000 distinct CDR3 sequences, with about 18% found just once. The source material was peripheral blood mononuclear cells (PBMCs), sampled at new diagnosis, from a patient treated with antithyroid drugs. Receptor source: a female donor with Graves disease. CDR3s include the opening cysteine and the closing phenylalanine or tryptophan. The order of the fields is clone size, V gene, J gene, D gene, CDR3 DNA, CDR3 protein. D genes are given only for firm matches. Part of the rows lack a size; the others show once, few, many or a class for expanded clones.

clone_size: many
v_call: TRBV7-7
j_call: TRBJ2-1
d_call: .
cdr3_nt: TGTGCTAGCAGCTCTGACCCCGGCAATGAGCAGTTCTTC
cdr3_aa: CASSSDPGNEQFF

clone_size: many
v_call: TRBV6-2/TRBV6-3
j_call: TRBJ2-1
d_call: .
cdr3_nt: TGTGCCAGCAGTGAGGGGGGTCTGGTGGTTGAGCAGTTCTTC
cdr3_aa: CASSEGGLVVEQFF

clone_size: .
v_call: TRBV27
j_call: TRBJ2-7
d_call: TRBD2
cdr3_nt: TGTGCCAGCAGCTGGGGGACTAGCGGGAGGGCCGGGTACGAGCAGTACTTC
cdr3_aa: CASSWGTSGRAGYEQYF

clone_size: .
v_call: TRBV19
j_call: TRBJ1-2
d_call: TRBD1
cdr3_nt: TGTGCCAGCCGACAGGGGACAGGGACTAACTATGGCTACACCTTC
cdr3_aa: CASRQGTGTNYGYTF

clone_size: few
v_call: TRBV15
j_call: TRBJ1-4
d_call: .
cdr3_nt: TGTGCCACCAGCAGTGCGGGAGTGGAAAAACTGTTTTTT
cdr3_aa: CATSSAGVEKLFF

clone_size: many
v_call: TRBV25-1
j_call: TRBJ1-1
d_call: TRBD1
cdr3_nt: TGTGCCAGCAGTGCCGAGGACAGGGGGAGTGAAGCTTTCTTT
cdr3_aa: CASSAEDRGSEAFF

clone_size: many
v_call: TRBV5-1
j_call: TRBJ1-4
d_call: .
cdr3_nt: TGCGCCAGCAGCTTCACGGGGGCAACTAATGAAAAACTGTTTTTT
cdr3_aa: CASSFTGATNEKLFF

clone_size: .
v_call: TRBV5-4
j_call: TRBJ2-6
d_call: .
cdr3_nt: TGTGCCAGCAGCCAGGGGGGCTCTGGGGCCAACGTCCTGACTTTC
cdr3_aa: CASSQGGSGANVLTF

clone_size: few
v_call: TRBV7-2
j_call: TRBJ2-1
d_call: TRBD2
cdr3_nt: TGTGCCAGCAACTTAGAACTAGTCCGGACTAGCGCGGACAATGAGCAGTTCTTC
cdr3_aa: CASNLELVRTSADNEQFF

clone_size: many
v_call: TRBV12-3/TRBV12-4
j_call: TRBJ2-3
d_call: .
cdr3_nt: TGTGCCAGCAACCCACGGGAGTCCGATACGCAGTATTTT
cdr3_aa: CASNPRESDTQYF

clone_size: many
v_call: TRBV4-1
j_call: TRBJ2-1
d_call: TRBD2
cdr3_nt: TGCGCCAGCAGCCCTTTTGCGGGAGAACAGGTTGAGCAGTTCTTC
cdr3_aa: CASSPFAGEQVEQFF

clone_size: many
v_call: TRBV27
j_call: TRBJ2-3
d_call: TRBD2
cdr3_nt: TGTGCCAGCAGTTTAAGGACTAGCCCAATGGTGGGGAACACAGATACGCAGTATTTT
cdr3_aa: CASSLRTSPMVGNTDTQYF

clone_size: many
v_call: TRBV28
j_call: TRBJ2-5
d_call: TRBD1
cdr3_nt: TGTGCCAGCAGTTTGGCCGGACAGGGTTTGAAGACCCAGTACTTC
cdr3_aa: CASSLAGQGLKTQYF

clone_size: many
v_call: TRBV6-1
j_call: TRBJ1-1
d_call: TRBD1
cdr3_nt: TGTGCCAGCAGCAGGGACAGGGCCACTGAAGCTTTCTTT
cdr3_aa: CASSRDRATEAFF

clone_size: many
v_call: TRBV2
j_call: TRBJ1-2
d_call: TRBD1
cdr3_nt: TGTGCCAGAAGAACCACAGGGGGGGGGGGCTATGGCTACACCTTC
cdr3_aa: CARRTTGGGGYGYTF

clone_size: many
v_call: TRBV29-1
j_call: TRBJ2-1
d_call: TRBD2
cdr3_nt: TGCAGCGTTCCCCGGGGGCTAGCGGGTTTGTTCTTC
cdr3_aa: CSVPRGLAGLFF

clone_size: many
v_call: TRBV30
j_call: TRBJ2-5
d_call: .
cdr3_nt: TGTGCCTGGGATTTAGGGTCAGAGACCCAGTACTTC
cdr3_aa: CAWDLGSETQYF

clone_size: .
v_call: TRBV29-1
j_call: TRBJ2-7
d_call: .
cdr3_nt: TGCAGCGTTGGATGGGCAGGGGCCGAGCAGTACTTC
cdr3_aa: CSVGWAGAEQYF

clone_size: .
v_call: TRBV10-2
j_call: TRBJ2-7
d_call: TRBD2
cdr3_nt: TGCGCCAGCAGTTACTCGACTAGCGGGAGCTCCTACGAGCAGTACTTC
cdr3_aa: CASSYSTSGSSYEQYF

clone_size: many
v_call: TRBV19
j_call: TRBJ2-5
d_call: .
cdr3_nt: TGTGCCAGTAGTACCCCCGACGGGGACGAGACCCAGTACTTC
cdr3_aa: CASSTPDGDETQYF

clone_size: many
v_call: TRBV3-1
j_call: TRBJ2-5
d_call: TRBD1
cdr3_nt: TGTGCCAGCAGCCCGTTCTGGGACAGAGAGACCCAGTACTTC
cdr3_aa: CASSPFWDRETQYF

clone_size: many
v_call: TRBV12-3/TRBV12-4
j_call: TRBJ2-5
d_call: .
cdr3_nt: TGTGCCAGCAGTCCTCGGGACACTTGGTACCAAGAGACCCAGTACTTC
cdr3_aa: CASSPRDTWYQETQYF

clone_size: .
v_call: TRBV25-1
j_call: TRBJ2-5
d_call: .
cdr3_nt: TGTGCCAGCAGTGAAGAGGCGACTTTTTGGGGGAGGCAAGAGACCCAGTACTTC
cdr3_aa: CASSEEATFWGRQETQYF

clone_size: few
v_call: TRBV19
j_call: TRBJ1-1
d_call: .
cdr3_nt: TGTGCCAGTAGTAGATTACAGAGGAACACTGAAGCTTTCTTT
cdr3_aa: CASSRLQRNTEAFF

clone_size: many
v_call: TRBV7-2
j_call: TRBJ2-6
d_call: .
cdr3_nt: TGTGCCAGCAGCAGTGCCAGCTCTGGGGCCAACGTCCTGACTTTC
cdr3_aa: CASSSASSGANVLTF

clone_size: many
v_call: TRBV20-1
j_call: TRBJ1-2
d_call: TRBD1
cdr3_nt: TGCAGTGCGTCGACACAGGGGGCTTTTGGCTACACCTTC
cdr3_aa: CSASTQGAFGYTF

clone_size: many
v_call: TRBV20-1
j_call: TRBJ2-1
d_call: .
cdr3_nt: TGCAGTGCCCAGAGGGGGGTTTACAATGAGCAGTTCTTC
cdr3_aa: CSAQRGVYNEQFF

clone_size: many
v_call: TRBV20-1
j_call: TRBJ2-1
d_call: .
cdr3_nt: TGCAGTGCTAGAGACCCAATGAGGGGGGAGAGGAGTGAGCAGTTCTTC
cdr3_aa: CSARDPMRGERSEQFF

clone_size: .
v_call: TRBV18
j_call: TRBJ2-7
d_call: .
cdr3_nt: TGTGCCAGCTCACCAGTGGGGGGCTACGAGCAGTACTTC
cdr3_aa: CASSPVGGYEQYF

clone_size: .
v_call: TRBV7-8
j_call: TRBJ2-1
d_call: TRBD2
cdr3_nt: TGTGCCAGCAGCTTAGCGGGACTAGCGGGGAACTCCTACAATGAGCAGTTCTTC
cdr3_aa: CASSLAGLAGNSYNEQFF

clone_size: many
v_call: TRBV29-1
j_call: TRBJ2-7
d_call: TRBD2
cdr3_nt: TGCAGCACCATATCCGGGACTAGCGGATACGAGCAGTACTTC
cdr3_aa: CSTISGTSGYEQYF

clone_size: .
v_call: TRBV7-9
j_call: TRBJ2-1
d_call: .
cdr3_nt: TGTGCCAGCAGCTTAGACCGGGGCCCAGGGCAGTTCTTC
cdr3_aa: CASSLDRGPGQFF

clone_size: many
v_call: TRBV28
j_call: TRBJ2-1
d_call: .
cdr3_nt: TGTGCCAGCAAAGAGTTAGGAGCGGGTTACAATGAGCAGTTCTTC
cdr3_aa: CASKELGAGYNEQFF

clone_size: many
v_call: TRBV11-3
j_call: TRBJ2-2
d_call: .
cdr3_nt: TGTGCCAGCAGCTTCGAGATATTAAAGGAGCTGTTTTTT
cdr3_aa: CASSFEILKELFF

clone_size: many
v_call: TRBV18
j_call: TRBJ2-7
d_call: TRBD1
cdr3_nt: TGTGCCAGCTCACCCAGGGGGTCCTACGAGCAGTACTTC
cdr3_aa: CASSPRGSYEQYF

clone_size: many
v_call: TRBV28
j_call: TRBJ2-7
d_call: .
cdr3_nt: TGTGCCAGCACCCCCACCAGCTTAGCCTACGAGCAGTACTTC
cdr3_aa: CASTPTSLAYEQYF

clone_size: many
v_call: TRBV5-1
j_call: TRBJ1-1
d_call: .
cdr3_nt: TGCGCCAGCACCAAGATAGGAGGTTGGAACACTGAAGCTTTCTTT
cdr3_aa: CASTKIGGWNTEAFF

clone_size: many
v_call: TRBV9
j_call: TRBJ2-5
d_call: TRBD2
cdr3_nt: TGTGCCAGCAGCCAAGCGGGAGGGGTCCAAGAGACCCAGTACTTC
cdr3_aa: CASSQAGGVQETQYF

clone_size: many
v_call: TRBV6-5
j_call: TRBJ1-6
d_call: .
cdr3_nt: TGTGCCAGCAGTTACCCCTCGGGACTGGGAAATTCACCCCTCCACTTT
cdr3_aa: CASSYPSGLGNSPLHF

clone_size: many
v_call: TRBV2
j_call: TRBJ1-1
d_call: .
cdr3_nt: TGTGCCAGCAGTGTCTTGGGGGCGGCGGGCACTGAAGCTTTCTTT
cdr3_aa: CASSVLGAAGTEAFF

clone_size: .
v_call: TRBV6-1
j_call: TRBJ2-5
d_call: TRBD2
cdr3_nt: TGTGCCAGCAGTGAAATTGTAGCGGGGGGGGGAGAGACCCAGTACTTC
cdr3_aa: CASSEIVAGGGETQYF

clone_size: many
v_call: TRBV19
j_call: TRBJ2-6
d_call: .
cdr3_nt: TGTGCCAGTACCCACGGTGGCCCCTCTGGGGCCAACGTCCTGACTTTC
cdr3_aa: CASTHGGPSGANVLTF

clone_size: many
v_call: TRBV7-9
j_call: TRBJ2-1
d_call: .
cdr3_nt: TGTGCCAGCAGCGGTCATGGGGATTACAATGAGCAGTTCTTC
cdr3_aa: CASSGHGDYNEQFF

clone_size: many
v_call: TRBV29-1
j_call: TRBJ1-1
d_call: .
cdr3_nt: TGCAGCGTGGCCCCCCTCCTGAACACTGAAGCTTTCTTT
cdr3_aa: CSVAPLLNTEAFF

clone_size: many
v_call: TRBV7-3
j_call: TRBJ2-1
d_call: .
cdr3_nt: TGTGCCAGCAGCTTAAAAAATGAGCAGTTCTTC
cdr3_aa: CASSLKNEQFF

clone_size: many
v_call: TRBV10-3
j_call: TRBJ2-2
d_call: .
cdr3_nt: TGTGCCATCAGTAGTTTGCAGGGATCGACCGGGGAGCTGTTTTTT
cdr3_aa: CAISSLQGSTGELFF

clone_size: many
v_call: TRBV20-1
j_call: TRBJ2-3
d_call: .
cdr3_nt: TGCAGTGCTACCCCCCCGGCAGGGGGGGACACAGATACGCAGTATTTT
cdr3_aa: CSATPPAGGDTDTQYF

clone_size: .
v_call: TRBV3-1
j_call: TRBJ2-3
d_call: TRBD2
cdr3_nt: TGTGCCAGCAGCCAAGTCCCGGGAGGGATCACAGATACGCAGTATTTT
cdr3_aa: CASSQVPGGITDTQYF

clone_size: .
v_call: TRBV9
j_call: TRBJ2-1
d_call: TRBD2
cdr3_nt: TGTGCCAGCAGCGTAGGGGCTAGCGGGAGGGCCTCCAATGAGCAGTTCTTC
cdr3_aa: CASSVGASGRASNEQFF

clone_size: few
v_call: TRBV11-3
j_call: TRBJ2-6
d_call: .
cdr3_nt: TGTGCCAGCAGCCTCGCGAGTGGTGGGGCCAACGTCCTGACTTTC
cdr3_aa: CASSLASGGANVLTF

clone_size: many
v_call: TRBV15
j_call: TRBJ2-1
d_call: TRBD2
cdr3_nt: TGTGCCACCAGCAAGGGGAGGGCCCGGAACAATGAGCAGTTCTTC
cdr3_aa: CATSKGRARNNEQFF

clone_size: many
v_call: TRBV6-1
j_call: TRBJ2-4
d_call: TRBD1
cdr3_nt: TGTGCCAGCAGAGTTACAGGGGGCATTCAGTACTTC
cdr3_aa: CASRVTGGIQYF

clone_size: many
v_call: TRBV11-2
j_call: TRBJ1-1
d_call: .
cdr3_nt: TGTGCCAGCAGCTTAGAATCGTCGTCTGACACTGAAGCTTTCTTT
cdr3_aa: CASSLESSSDTEAFF

clone_size: few
v_call: TRBV24-1
j_call: TRBJ2-1
d_call: TRBD2
cdr3_nt: TGTGCCACCAGTGATTTTAGCCTGGACTATAGCGGGAGAAGAAAGGAGCAGTTCTTC
cdr3_aa: CATSDFSLDYSGRRKEQFF

clone_size: many
v_call: TRBV7-2
j_call: TRBJ1-1
d_call: .
cdr3_nt: TGTGCCAGCAGCTTCTCTCTGAACACTGAAGCTTTCTTT
cdr3_aa: CASSFSLNTEAFF